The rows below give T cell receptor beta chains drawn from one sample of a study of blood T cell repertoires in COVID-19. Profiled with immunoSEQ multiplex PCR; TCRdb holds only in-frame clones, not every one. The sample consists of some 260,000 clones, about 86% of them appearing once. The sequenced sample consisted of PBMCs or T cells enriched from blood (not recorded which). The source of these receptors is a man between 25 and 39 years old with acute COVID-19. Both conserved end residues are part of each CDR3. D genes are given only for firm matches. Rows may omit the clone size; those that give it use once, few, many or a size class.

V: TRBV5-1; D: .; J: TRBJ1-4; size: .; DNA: TGCGCCAGCAGCTTGAGGACACCTCCTGAAAAACTGTTTTTT; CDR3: CASSLRTPPEKLFF
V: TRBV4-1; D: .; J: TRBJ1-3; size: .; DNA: TGCGCCAGCAGCCAAGGACACCTCTCTGGAAACACCATATATTTT; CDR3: CASSQGHLSGNTIYF
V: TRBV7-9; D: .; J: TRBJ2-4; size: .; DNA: TGTGCCAGCAGCTCCCGAGCTAGCTTAAACATTCAGTACTTC; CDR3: CASSSRASLNIQYF
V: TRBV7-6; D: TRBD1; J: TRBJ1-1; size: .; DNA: TGTGCCAGCAGCTCGAGGAGTTCAGGGGGCACTGAAGCTTTCTTT; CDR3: CASSSRSSGGTEAFF
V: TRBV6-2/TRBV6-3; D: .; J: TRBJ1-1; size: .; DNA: TGTGCCAGCAGCCTCCGTACTGAAGCTTTCTTT; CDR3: CASSLRTEAFF
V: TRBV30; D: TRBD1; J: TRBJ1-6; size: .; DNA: TGTGCCTGGGCCTGGGACAGTTATAATTCACCCCTCCACTTT; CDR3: CAWAWDSYNSPLHF
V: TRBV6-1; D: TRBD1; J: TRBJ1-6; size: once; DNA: TGTGCCAGCAGTGAAGCGACAGGGGCCGTTGCACCCCTCCACTTT; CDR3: CASSEATGAVAPLHF
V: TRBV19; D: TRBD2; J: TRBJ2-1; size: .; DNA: TGTGCCAGTAGCCAGGGAGATCGACTAGCGGGGGGGGAGCAGTTCTTC; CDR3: CASSQGDRLAGGEQFF
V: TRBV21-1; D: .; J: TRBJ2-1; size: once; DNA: TGTGCCAGCAGCAACCGTGGGGCTAACAATGAGCAGTTCTTC; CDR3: CASSNRGANNEQFF
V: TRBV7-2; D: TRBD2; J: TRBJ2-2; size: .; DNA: TGTGCCAGCAGCTTAGCGCTAATAGCGGGAGGGCTGAACACCGGGGAGCTGTTTTTT; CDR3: CASSLALIAGGLNTGELFF
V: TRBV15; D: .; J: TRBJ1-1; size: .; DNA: TGTGCCACCAGCAGAGATCACTACACTGAAGCTTTCTTT; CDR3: CATSRDHYTEAFF
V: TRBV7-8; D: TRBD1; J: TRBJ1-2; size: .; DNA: TGTGCCAGCAGCTCCGTCTCGACAGGGGACTATGGCTACACCTTC; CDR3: CASSSVSTGDYGYTF
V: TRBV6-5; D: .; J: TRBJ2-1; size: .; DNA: TGTGCCAGCAGGAAGGGGCAGCTTTGGAATGAGCAGTTCTTC; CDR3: CASRKGQLWNEQFF
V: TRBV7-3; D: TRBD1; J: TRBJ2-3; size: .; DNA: TGTGCCAGCAGCCGGAGGGGAACTCCGGGACAGGGGGCCGCAGATACGCAGTATTTT; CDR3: CASSRRGTPGQGAADTQYF
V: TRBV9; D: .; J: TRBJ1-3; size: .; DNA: TGTGCCAGCAGCTTTGGAGGAGCCTCTGGAAACACCATATATTTT; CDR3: CASSFGGASGNTIYF
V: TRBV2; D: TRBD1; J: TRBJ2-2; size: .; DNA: TGTGCCATTCAGGACAGGGGGCGCCCCGGGGAGCTGTTTTTT; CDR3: CAIQDRGRPGELFF
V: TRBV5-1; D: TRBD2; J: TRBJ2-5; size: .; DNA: TGTGCCAGCAGCCCCCGCGGGGGGCTGGAGACCCAGTACTTC; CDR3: CASSPRGGLETQYF
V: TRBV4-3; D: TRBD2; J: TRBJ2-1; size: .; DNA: TGCGCCAGCACCGGGGGGAGCTCCTACAATGAGCAGTTCTTC; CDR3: CASTGGSSYNEQFF
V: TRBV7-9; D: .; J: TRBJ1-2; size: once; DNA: TGTGCCAGCAGCCGGACAGCCGTGCGATCTCATGGCTACACCTTC; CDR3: CASSRTAVRSHGYTF
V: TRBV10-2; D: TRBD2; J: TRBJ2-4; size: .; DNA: TGCGCCAGCAGTGAAGTAGCGGGGATTCAGTACTTC; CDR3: CASSEVAGIQYF
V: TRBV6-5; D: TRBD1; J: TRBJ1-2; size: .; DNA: TGTGCCACCGCCACAGGGGGACGATCCTGGGATGGCTACACCTTC; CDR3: CATATGGRSWDGYTF
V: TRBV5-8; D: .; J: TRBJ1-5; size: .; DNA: TGTGCCAGCAGCCTCCAGGGGAGTAGGGCCCAGCATTTT; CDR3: CASSLQGSRAQHF
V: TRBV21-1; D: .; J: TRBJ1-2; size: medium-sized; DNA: TGTGCCAGCAGCAAATCGTCCTATGGCTACACCTTC; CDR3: CASSKSSYGYTF
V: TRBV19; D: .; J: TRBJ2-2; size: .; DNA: TGTGCCAGTAGTATTGCGCTTGGGACAGGGGAGCTGTTTTTT; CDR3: CASSIALGTGELFF
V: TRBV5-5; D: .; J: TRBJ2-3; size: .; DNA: TGTGCCAGCAGCTTGAGAACTAGTAGCACAGATACGCAGTATTTT; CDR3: CASSLRTSSTDTQYF
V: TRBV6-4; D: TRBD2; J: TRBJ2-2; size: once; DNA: TGTGCCAGCAGTTTCGGGGGGACGAACACCGGGGAGCTGTTTTTT; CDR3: CASSFGGTNTGELFF
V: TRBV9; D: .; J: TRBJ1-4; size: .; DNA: TGTGCCAGCAGCCCGAGGACGGGAGGCCTCACTAATGAAAAACTGTTTTTT; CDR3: CASSPRTGGLTNEKLFF
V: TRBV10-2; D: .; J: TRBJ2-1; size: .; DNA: TGCGCCAGCAGTGGGGGAGTCCATGAGCAGTTCTTC; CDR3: CASSGGVHEQFF
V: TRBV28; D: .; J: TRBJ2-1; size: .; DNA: TGTGCCAGCATTATTGCCCACGGGGCCTACAATGAGCAGTTCTTC; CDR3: CASIIAHGAYNEQFF
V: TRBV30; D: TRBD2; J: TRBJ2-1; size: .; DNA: TGTGCCTGGACATTCGGGACTAGCGGCGCCAGAAGAGGGTACAATGAGCAGTTCTTC; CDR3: CAWTFGTSGARRGYNEQFF
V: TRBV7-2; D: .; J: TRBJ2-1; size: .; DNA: TGTGCCAGCAGCTTAGGCACGAGCTCCTACAATGAGCAGTTCTTC; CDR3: CASSLGTSSYNEQFF
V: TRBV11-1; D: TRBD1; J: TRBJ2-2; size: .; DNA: TGTGCCAGCAGTTTTTCCGGACAGGGTAACACCGGGGAGCTGTTTTTT; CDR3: CASSFSGQGNTGELFF
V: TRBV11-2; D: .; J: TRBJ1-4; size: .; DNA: TGTGCCAGCAGCTTAGGAACAGGCTTTAATGAAAAACTGTTTTTT; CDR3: CASSLGTGFNEKLFF
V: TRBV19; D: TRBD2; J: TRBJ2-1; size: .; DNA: TGTGCCAGTAAACTAGCGGCCTGGGATGAGCAGTTCTTC; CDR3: CASKLAAWDEQFF
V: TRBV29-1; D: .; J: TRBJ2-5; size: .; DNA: TGCAGCGTTGGAGTCGCCCCAGGGGAGACCCAGTACTTC; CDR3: CSVGVAPGETQYF
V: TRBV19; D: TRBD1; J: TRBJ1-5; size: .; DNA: TGTGCCAGCCAAAAGGGAGGACAGGGTCGTTATAGCAATCAGCCCCAGCATTTT; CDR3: CASQKGGQGRYSNQPQHF
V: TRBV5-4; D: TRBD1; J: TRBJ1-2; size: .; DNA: TGTGCCAGCAGCCACTTACGGACAGGGGAAGATGGCTACACCTTC; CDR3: CASSHLRTGEDGYTF
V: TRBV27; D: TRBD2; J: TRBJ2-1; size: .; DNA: TGTGCCAGCAGTTTAAGAGCCTCTAGCGGGGGGTACAATGAGCAGTTCTTC; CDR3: CASSLRASSGGYNEQFF
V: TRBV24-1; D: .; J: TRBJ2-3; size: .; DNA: TGTGCCACCAGTGATCCCCTAGAGGCAGATACGCAGTATTTT; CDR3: CATSDPLEADTQYF
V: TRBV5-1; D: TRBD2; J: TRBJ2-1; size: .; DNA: TGTGCCAGCTCCGACGGGACTAGCTACAACAATGAGCAGTTCTTC; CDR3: CASSDGTSYNNEQFF
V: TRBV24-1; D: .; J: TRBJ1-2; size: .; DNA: TGTGCCACCAGTGATCAGGACAGCGCGATCTATGGCTACACCTTC; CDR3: CATSDQDSAIYGYTF
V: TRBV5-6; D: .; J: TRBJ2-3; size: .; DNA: TGTGCCAGCAGCTTGGCCTTGGCCTCACGCACAGATACGCAGTATTTT; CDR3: CASSLALASRTDTQYF
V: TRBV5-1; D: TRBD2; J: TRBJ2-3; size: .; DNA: TGTGCCAGCGGGGCCCGGGGCACAGATACGCAGTATTTT; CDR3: CASGARGTDTQYF
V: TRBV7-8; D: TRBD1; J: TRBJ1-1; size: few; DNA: TGTGCCAGCAGCTTGGGGGACAGGGTCACTGAAGCTTTCTTT; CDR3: CASSLGDRVTEAFF
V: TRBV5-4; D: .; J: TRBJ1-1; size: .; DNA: TGTGCCAGCAGCTTACCGAGGAGGTCACCGAACACTGAAGCTTTCTTT; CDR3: CASSLPRRSPNTEAFF